This T cell receptor (beta chain) was sequenced in a study of PD-1 blockade in classical Hodgkin lymphoma. The study, taken as a whole, reports: Reports described newly diagnosed patients as having lower baseline TCR diversity than healthy donors. Underlying causes for the observed repertoire differences were not defined, possibly disease activity or prior therapy. Diversity similar to that of newly diagnosed patients was seen at baseline in complete responders.

In the case of this clone: Its antigen is as yet unknown.

Profiling relied on immunoSEQ multiplex PCR, and the TCRdb table lists in-frame clones only, not all of them. The profile shows tens of thousands of clones, about 85% of them singletons. Trimming cost V 1 base and J 4 bases, with 11 bases left between them. Germline V gene sequence: CDR1 SGHRS, CDR2 YFSETQ. CDR3 length: 15 amino acids. The sample's time point: cycle 4 day 1 (C4D1), after less than seven weeks of nivolumab. Autologous stem cell transplantation was followed by relapse in every patient, and brentuximab vedotin exposure varied. This chain connects TRBV5-1 to TRBJ2-2; D is unresolved. This clonotype was obtained from a human donor with classical Hodgkin lymphoma. Sequenced here: peripheral blood mononuclear cells (PBMCs), sampled before the fourth cycle of nivolumab. CDR3 sequence: CASSLSSTSTGELFF. In nucleotides, the CDR3 is TGCGCCAGCAGCTTGTCCAGCACCTCCACCGGGGAGCTGTTTTTT.